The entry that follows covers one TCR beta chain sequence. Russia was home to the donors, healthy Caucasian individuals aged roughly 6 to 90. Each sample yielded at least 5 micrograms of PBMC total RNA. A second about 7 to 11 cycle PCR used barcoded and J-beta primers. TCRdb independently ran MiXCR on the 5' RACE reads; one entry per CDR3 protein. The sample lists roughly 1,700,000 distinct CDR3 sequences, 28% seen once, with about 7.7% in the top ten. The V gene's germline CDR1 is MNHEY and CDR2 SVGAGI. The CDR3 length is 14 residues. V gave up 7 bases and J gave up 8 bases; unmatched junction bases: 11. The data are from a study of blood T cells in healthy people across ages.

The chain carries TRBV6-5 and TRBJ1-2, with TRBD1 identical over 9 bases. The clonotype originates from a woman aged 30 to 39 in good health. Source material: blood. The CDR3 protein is CASKPGQGVLGYTF. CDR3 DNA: TGTGCCAGCAAACCGGGACAGGGAGTTTTAGGCTACACCTTC.